A single sample is the source of the 24 T cell receptor beta chains below, sequenced in a study of siplizumab effects on memory and regulatory T cells. Repertoires were generated with immunoSEQ multiplex PCR, while TCRdb's copy carries only in-frame clones and drops some. Counted here are fewer than 25,000 clones, 44% occurring once; the ten biggest clones make up 6%. These receptors have no known antigen. Researchers cocultured the mixed lymphocyte reaction cells at 37°C for 6 days. Sequencing input: CFSE-low (dividing) CD4+ T cells sorted from an allogeneic mixed lymphocyte reaction. These receptors were obtained from a human donor in good health; the cells came from an allogeneic mixed lymphocyte reaction. Some clones in this sample may be carry-over from other donors' samples.

The chain employs TRBV6-6 and TRBJ1-5; D unresolved. The V gene's germline CDR1 is MNHNY and CDR2 SVGAGI (reference sequence). This CDR3 comprises 13 residues. The V end was cut by 6 bases, the J end by 3 bases, with 9 bases between. CDR3 DNA: TGTGCCAGCAGCTTGAGGTACAATCAGCCCCAGCATTTT. Its translation: CASSLRYNQPQHF.

The chain couples TRBV6-5 to TRBJ2-7, with 9 bases identical to TRBD1. Germline V lookup: CDR1 MNHEY, CDR2 SVGAGI. CDR3 length equals 16 residues. The J segment lost 2 bases and the V segment lost 1 base, leaving 6 bases of the junction unmatched. The CDR3 sequence: CASSYFSGTGTYEQYF. Here the CDR3 DNA reads TGTGCCAGCAGTTACTTTTCCGGGACAGGGACCTACGAGCAGTACTTC.

This clone was observed a few times. CDR3 sequence reads: CASSEYSGRAGNEQFF. The DNA for the CDR3 is TGTGCCAGCAGTGAATATAGCGGGAGGGCCGGCAATGAGCAGTTCTTC. The V call is TRBV25-1, the J call TRBJ2-1, with 11 positions matching TRBD2. J gave up 6 bases and V 0 bases, and 4 bases lay outside the gene matches. Germline lookup yields CDR1 MGHDK and CDR2 SYGVNS. This CDR3 comprises 16 residues.

The J gene is TRBJ2-1, the V gene TRBV7-8; 10 bases match TRBD2. Germline values: CDR1 SGHVS, CDR2 FQNEAQ. The CDR3 consists of 17 residues. With 1 base clipped from V and 0 bases from J, the junction kept 3 bases outside the gene matches. CDR3 protein: CASSLGASGSSYNEQFF. The CDR3, as DNA: TGTGCCAGCAGCTTAGGGGCTAGCGGGAGCTCCTACAATGAGCAGTTCTTC.

The chain carries TRBV6-5 and TRBJ2-7; tentative D call: TRBD1 (5 bases). The V gene's germline CDR1 is MNHEY and CDR2 SVGAGI. V shed 2 bases and J shed 3 bases, with 14 bases lying between them. The CDR3 loop spans 15 amino acids. The CDR3 reads CASSYPAGQVYEQYF. The CDR3 nucleotides read TGTGCCAGCAGTTACCCAGCAGGGCAAGTCTACGAGCAGTACTTC.

This rearrangement joins TRBV7-3 to TRBJ2-1; possibly TRBD1 or TRBD2 for D (5 bases each). V dropped 4 bases and J dropped 1 base, with 11 bases sitting between them. In germline, CDR1 is SGHTA, CDR2 FQGTGA. This CDR3 has 15 residues. This chain's CDR3 is CASSWGRGSYNEQFF. DNA of the CDR3: TGTGCCAGCAGCTGGGGACGGGGATCCTACAATGAGCAGTTCTTC.

This chain uses TRBV28 with TRBJ1-3; no firm D call. This CDR3 comprises 15 residues. V shed 6 bases and J shed 0 bases, with 12 bases lying between them. The germline gives CDR1 MDHEN, CDR2 SYDVKM. The CDR3 nucleotides are TGTGCCAGCAGCCCACAAAGGATCTCTGGAAACACCATATATTTT. Translating it yields CASSPQRISGNTIYF. The variable domain in full, completed from reference TRBV28 and TRBJ1-3, reads DVKVTQSSRYLVKRTGEKVFLECVQDMDHENMFWYRQDPGLGLRLIYFSYDVKMKEKGDIPEGYSVSREKKERFSLILESASTNQTSMYLCASSPQRISGNTIYFGEGSWLTVV.

This sequence joins TRBV6-5 and TRBJ2-7; the D is unclear. This CDR3 has 14 residues. V lost 5 bases, J lost 3 bases, and 14 bases lay in between. CDR1 and CDR2 from the germline V gene are MNHEY and SVGAGI. This CDR3 reads CASSPLPVYYEQYF. The CDR3 nucleotides read TGTGCCAGCAGTCCCTTGCCCGTCTACTACGAGCAGTACTTC.

The DNA of the CDR3 is TGTGCCATCAGAAGGGGGGCGCCTAGCACAGATACGCAGTATTTT. It is translated as CAIRRGAPSTDTQYF. The V and J genes are TRBV10-3 and TRBJ2-3; either TRBD1 or TRBD2 may supply D (6 bases each). Trimming left V 6 bases short and J 0 bases short, with 13 bases between. The CDR3 covers 15 residues. Per germline, CDR1 ENHRY and CDR2 SYGVKD.

The rearrangement joins TRBV4-1 to TRBJ2-3; 7 nucleotides agree with TRBD1. The CDR3 is 15 residues long. From germline, CDR1 is MGHRA and CDR2 YSYEKL. J was trimmed by 4 bases and V by 0 bases; bases with no gene match: 4. CDR3 DNA sequence: TGCGCCAGCAGCCAAGATGGAAGGGGGCCAGATACGCAGTATTTT. It specifies CASSQDGRGPDTQYF.

The count of this clone is one. The chain links TRBV5-6 to TRBJ1-2, with unresolved D. The germline gives CDR1 SGHDT, CDR2 YYEEEE. The V and J ends lost 1 base and 5 bases respectively, with 12 bases between them. The CDR3 spans 14 residues. CDR3 loop: CASSLWGVMYGYTF. For the CDR3, the DNA is TGTGCCAGCAGCTTGTGGGGTGTGATGTATGGCTACACCTTC.

The V call is TRBV19, the J call TRBJ1-2; D gene ambiguous. Germline CDR1 is LNHDA and CDR2 is SQIVND (reference sequence). The CDR3 length is 16 residues. V was pared by 7 bases and J by 1 base, with 19 bases between. The CDR3 DNA reads as TGTGCCAGTAATTCCGCCGTCTTACAGCGTAACTATGGCTACACCTTC. This sequence encodes CASNSAVLQRNYGYTF.

The chain employs TRBV7-9 and TRBJ1-1; no firm D call. Germline V lookup: CDR1 SEHNR, CDR2 FQNEAQ (reference sequence). The CDR3 has 17 residues. V was clipped by 2 bases and J by 6 bases, with 22 bases between them. The CDR3 DNA reads as TGTGCCAGCAGCTTATCCCTGGATCAACAAAGGTCTGCTGAAGCTTTCTTT. Amino acid sequence: CASSLSLDQQRSAEAFF. Full variable domain (missing parts from reference TRBV7-9 and TRBJ1-1): DTGVSQNPRHKITKRGQNVTFRCDPISEHNRLYWYRQTLGQGPEFLTYFQNEAQLEKSRLLSDRFSAERPKGSFSTLEIQRTEQGDSAMYLCASSLSLDQQRSAEAFFGQGTRLTVV.

The chain recombines TRBV2 with TRBJ2-3; 7 bases map to TRBD2. CDR3 length: 15 amino acids. Germline V gene data show CDR1 as SNHLY and CDR2 as FYNNEI. Germline trimming cut 7 bases from V and 2 bases from J; bases unmatched to any gene: 9. CDR3 coding DNA: TGTGCCAGCAAGGCTGAGCGGGGTTCCACAGATACGCAGTATTTT. Its protein product is CASKAERGSTDTQYF. Complete variable domain (other parts from reference TRBV2 and TRBJ2-3): EPEVTQTPSHQVTQMGQEVILRCVPISNHLYFYWYRQILGQKVEFLVSFYNNEISEKSEIFDDQFSVERPDGSNFTLKIRSTKLEDSAMYFCASKAERGSTDTQYFGPGTRLTVL.

As to this clone: Other nucleotide sequences in the sample specify the same CDR3. The chain employs TRBV4-1 and TRBJ1-1; no clear D. Germline V gene lookup returns CDR1 MGHRA and CDR2 YSYEKL. The CDR3 totals 13 residues. V was clipped by 1 base and J by 1 base, with 4 bases between them. CDR3 bases: TGCGCCAGCAGCCAAGGTTGGAACACTGAAGCTTTCTTT. It translates to CASSQGWNTEAFF.

This clone turned up a few times. This rearrangement joins TRBV16 to TRBJ1-1, with D possibly TRBD1 on 5 matching bases. This CDR3 has 15 amino acids. The germline gives CDR1 KGHSY, CDR2 FQNENV. V shed 2 bases and J shed 0 bases, with 10 bases lying between them. The CDR3 nucleotides are TGTGCCAGCAGCCAAACGGGCAGGGTGAACACTGAAGCTTTCTTT. Amino acids: CASSQTGRVNTEAFF.

By proportion, this clone is medium-sized. The V call is TRBV16, the J call TRBJ1-5; D is unresolved. The germline CDR1 and CDR2 sequences are KGHSY and FQNENV. The length of the CDR3 is 15 residues. V dropped 0 bases and J dropped 9 bases, with 15 bases sitting between them. The CDR3 coding sequence is TGTGCCAGCAGCCAATCTCGGCAGGTTTTGTGGCCCCAGCATTTT. Protein: CASSQSRQVLWPQHF.

The chain carries TRBV6-6 and TRBJ2-1, with 9 bases fitting TRBD2. The trim removed 4 bases at V and 0 bases at J, leaving 1 base unmatched. Per the germline V gene, CDR1 is MNHNY and CDR2 is SVGAGI (reference sequence). This CDR3 region has 15 residues. CDR3 nucleotide sequence: TGTGCCAGCAGTTTAGCGGGGGTCTCCTACAATGAGCAGTTCTTC. Translating it yields CASSLAGVSYNEQFF.

The chain has TRBV6-5 and TRBJ1-2, with unresolved D. The CDR3 extends over 11 amino acids. Germline CDR1 MNHEY, CDR2 SVGAGI. The V gene lost 6 bases and the J gene lost 8 bases, with 10 bases spanning the gap. The CDR3 nucleotides are TGTGCCAGCAGCTCCTGGTGGGGCTACACCTTC. Translated: CASSSWWGYTF.

The rearrangement joins TRBV11-2 to TRBJ1-2, with D possibly TRBD1 on 5 matching bases. Trimming removed 3 bases from V and 4 bases from J, with 15 bases in between. The germline V gene encodes CDR1 SGHAT and CDR2 FQNNGV. The CDR3 loop spans 15 amino acids. The DNA for the CDR3 is TGTGCCAGCAGCTTCTCTAGGGGCAACCGCTATGGCTACACCTTC. This translates into CASSFSRGNRYGYTF.

This clone was picked up a small number of times. The rearrangement joins TRBV5-5 to TRBJ1-5; D not certain. Germline V CDR1 and CDR2: SGHKS, YYEKEE (reference sequence). This CDR3 has 17 residues. Trimming left V 2 bases short and J 6 bases short, with 21 bases between. The CDR3 bases are TGTGCCAGCAGCTTTGCGGCAGGTACCTTTGCTTCTCAGCCCCAGCATTTT. Its translation: CASSFAAGTFASQPQHF. The full variable domain, in which reference TRBV5-5 and TRBJ1-5 provide the parts outside the CDR3, is DAGVTQSPTHLIKTRGQQVTLRCSPISGHKSVSWYQQVLGQGPQFIFQYYEKEERGRGNFPDRFSARQFPNYSSELNVNALLLGDSALYLCASSFAAGTFASQPQHFGDGTRLSIL.

The chain is built from TRBV11-2 and TRBJ2-7; the D gene is possibly TRBD2 (6 bases). Germline assignment: CDR1 SGHAT and CDR2 FQNNGV. This CDR3 is built from 14 residues. The V end was cut by 7 bases, the J end by 5 bases, with 18 bases between. As DNA, the CDR3 is TGTGCCAGCAAGTGGCGGGATCCCATCGACGAGCAGTACTTC. Translation: CASKWRDPIDEQYF.

The CDR3 DNA sequence: TGCAGCGTTGAAGAAACAGGGGTTGGCGAGCAGTACTTC. This encodes CSVEETGVGEQYF. This chain links TRBV29-1 with TRBJ2-5, with 7 bases that match TRBD1. The J call is doubtful: the DNA matches TRBJ2-7 better. Germline CDR1 is SQVTM and CDR2 is ANQGSEA. This CDR3 is 13 amino acids long.

This clone showed up just a few times. The CDR3 coding sequence is TGTGCCAGCAGCCGGGGAGGGGGAATTTCCTACGAGCAGTACTTC. Its protein is CASSRGGGISYEQYF. The chain joins TRBV5-4 to TRBJ2-7; D perhaps matches TRBD2 (7 bases). From germline, CDR1 is SGHNT and CDR2 YYREEE (reference sequence). V lost 4 bases and J 1 base, leaving 15 bases between the germline ends. The CDR3 is 15 residues long.